The 19 T cell receptor beta chains presented below share a single source sample, sequenced in a study of early T cells in non-severe SARS-CoV-2 infection. Using its own MiXCR run on the 5' RACE reads, TCRdb lists one record per CDR3 protein. The repertoire holds about 100,000 distinct CDR3 sequences, 9% to 14% seen once, with around 2.9% in the top ten. The source material was whole blood. These TCRs come from an adult who was a healthcare worker with PCR-confirmed SARS-CoV-2 infection or an uninfected control (not recorded which).

This clonotype was counted many times. This sequence joins TRBV21-1 and TRBJ1-4; the tabulated D call, TRBD1, remains unverified against the DNA. TRBV21-1 is a known pseudogene. The CDR3 is 15 residues long. The CDR3 protein is CASSPRGQGTEKLFF. The CDR3 DNA is TGTGCCAGCAGCCCGCGGGGACAGGGTACGGAAAAACTGTTTTTT.

The J gene is TRBJ1-1, the V gene TRBV7-9, with 7 nucleotides matching TRBD1. This CDR3 spans 16 amino acids. V was clipped by 5 bases and J by 2 bases; unmatched bases: 11. CDR1 and CDR2 from the germline V gene are SEHNR and FQNEAQ (reference sequence). CDR3 residues: CASSQPGQIQNTEAFF. DNA of the CDR3: TGTGCCAGCAGCCAACCGGGACAGATTCAAAACACTGAAGCTTTCTTT.

This clonotype was observed many times. The rearrangement joins TRBV29-1 to TRBJ2-7; weak D call: TRBD2 (6 bases). The CDR3 length is 12 residues. Trimming cost V 7 bases and J 1 base, with 11 bases left between them. Per germline, CDR1 SQVTM and CDR2 ANQGSEA. CDR3 DNA: TGCAGCGCGCGGGAATTTTCCTACGAGCAGTACTTC. This gives the protein CSAREFSYEQYF.

The rearrangement joins TRBV20-1 to TRBJ2-1; 7 nucleotides line up with TRBD2. V shed 4 bases, J shed 3 bases, and the junction held 12 bases outside the gene matches. Per the germline V gene, CDR1 is DFQATT and CDR2 is SNEGSKA (reference sequence). The CDR3 length is 16 residues. CDR3: CSAINLERGIYNEQFF. CDR3 bases: TGCAGTGCTATCAACCTAGAGCGGGGTATCTACAATGAGCAGTTCTTC.

The rearrangement links TRBV7-2 to TRBJ2-1; 8 bases are shared with TRBD2. The CDR3 has 18 residues. The germline V gene has CDR1 SGHTA and CDR2 FQGNSA. J gave up 1 base and V 1 base, and 9 bases lay outside the gene matches. CDR3: CASSLVVSGASSYNEQFF. The DNA for the CDR3 is TGTGCCAGCAGCTTAGTGGTTAGCGGGGCCAGTTCCTACAATGAGCAGTTCTTC.

The table lists this clonotype with a few counts. This sequence joins TRBV9 and TRBJ2-3; a possible D gene is TRBD2 (5 bases). This CDR3 is built from 14 residues. Trimming removed 1 base at V and 2 bases at J, with 8 bases between. Germline V CDR1 and CDR2: SGDLS, YYNGEE. CDR3 sequence reads: CASSVRTLTDTQYF. The CDR3 bases are TGTGCCAGCAGCGTACGGACTCTCACAGATACGCAGTATTTT.

At least ten counts were recorded for this clonotype. The genes are TRBV6-2 or TRBV6-3 and TRBJ2-1; TRBD2 matches at 9 bases. J lost 6 bases, V lost 10 bases, and 10 bases had no gene match. Germline CDR1 is MNHEY and CDR2 is SVGEGT. The CDR3 length is 14 residues. Here the CDR3 DNA reads TGTGCCACCGCTTGGAGCGGGAGGATCAATGAGCAGTTCTTC. Translating it yields CATAWSGRINEQFF.

This clonotype was found a few times. This chain uses TRBV7-2 with TRBJ1-3; TRBD1 matches 7 bases. CDR3 length: 17 residues. Germline CDR1 and CDR2: SGHTA and FQGNSA. V lost 1 base and J lost 0; bases outside the gene matches: 6. The CDR3 DNA is TGTGCCAGCAGCTTAGGTGGGACAGCCAGCTCTGGAAACACCATATATTTT. This sequence encodes CASSLGGTASSGNTIYF.

Worth noting for this clonotype: One end of the junction varies from germline; a read error may be responsible. The J gene is TRBJ2-3, the V gene TRBV28; possible D gene TRBD2, 5 bases. The CDR3 runs to 13 residues. From germline, CDR1 is MDHEN and CDR2 SYDVKM. CDR3 in amino acids: CVSGGLYTDTQYF. DNA of the CDR3: TGCGTATCTGGAGGACTCTACACAGATACGCAGTATTTT.

This clonotype appeared many times. Sequence at one end of the junction differs from germline and may be a read error. CDR3 coding DNA: TGCAGCGTCGAAGAGACCCAGTACTTC. This sequence encodes CSVEETQYF. The chain joins TRBV29-1 to TRBJ2-5, with D hard to call. From germline, CDR1 is SQVTM and CDR2 ANQGSEA. The CDR3 covers 9 residues. Supplemented by reference TRBV29-1 and TRBJ2-5, the full variable domain reads SAVISQKPSRDICQRGTSLTIQCQVDSQVTMMFWYRQQPGQSLTLIATANQGSEATYESGFVIDKFPISRPNLTFSTLTVSNMSPEDSSIYLCSVEETQYFGPGTRLLVL.

The J gene is TRBJ2-1, the V gene TRBV29-1; the match to TRBD2 covers 9 bases. The CDR3 runs 17 residues. CDR1 is SQVTM, CDR2 ANQGSEA, per germline. V shed 7 bases and J 0 bases; nucleotides not matched to a gene: 13. This CDR3 is CSALVPLAGSSYNEQFF. CDR3 nucleotide sequence: TGCAGCGCCCTCGTGCCCCTAGCGGGGAGCTCCTACAATGAGCAGTTCTTC.

This clonotype was seen repeatedly, ten times or more. No conserved phenylalanine or tryptophan is present at the end of the CDR3, so a read error is the likely explanation. The limits of the CDR3 on the DNA are not certain, so only TCRdb's listed CDR3 is given. The chain uses TRBV2 and TRBJ2-1; the table names TRBD1, a call not compared with the DNA. CDR1 is SNHLY, CDR2 FYNNEI, per germline. The CDR3 extends over 14 residues, inclusive of both ends. CDR3 sequence reads: CASRPPALSGRDVI.

In its sample, this clonotype was seen many times. The gene calls are TRBV11-1 and TRBJ2-5; a possible D gene is TRBD2 (6 bases). The germline gives CDR1 SGHAT, CDR2 FQDESV (reference sequence). CDR3 length: 15 residues. Trimming shortened V by 6 bases and J by 5 bases, and 19 bases separated the two germline ends. The CDR3, as DNA: TGTGCCAGCAGATCACTCGGGGACTCTTGGGAGACCCAGTACTTC. Translating it yields CASRSLGDSWETQYF. Combining the CDR3 with reference TRBV11-1 and TRBJ2-5 gives the whole variable domain EAEVAQSPRYKITEKSQAVAFWCDPISGHATLYWYRQILGQGPELLVQFQDESVVDDSQLPKDRFSAERLKGVDSTLKIQPAELGDSAMYLCASRSLGDSWETQYFGPGTRLLVL.

This clonotype was seen repeatedly, ten times or more. The chain is built from TRBV29-1 and TRBJ2-1; possibly TRBD1 for D (5 bases). The CDR3 loop spans 12 amino acids. The germline gives CDR1 SQVTM, CDR2 ANQGSEA. Trimming removed 1 base at V and 6 bases at J, with 7 bases between. The CDR3: CSVEARVNEQFF. Written as DNA, the CDR3 is TGCAGCGTTGAAGCCAGGGTCAATGAGCAGTTCTTC.

This clonotype was seen many times. The genes are TRBV29-1 and TRBJ1-5; D uncertain. The CDR3 is made up of 13 amino acids. Germline CDR1 is SQVTM and CDR2 is ANQGSEA. V was shortened by 1 base and J by 3 bases, with 7 bases between the two germline ends. The CDR3 coding sequence is TGCAGCGTTGAAGTGGCAGACAATCAGCCCCAGCATTTT. Encoded protein: CSVEVADNQPQHF.

This clonotype was seen more than once but under ten times. The gene calls are TRBV12-3 or TRBV12-4 and TRBJ1-2; D is perhaps TRBD1 (6 bases). The CDR3 has 14 residues. V lost 6 bases, J lost 4 bases, and 15 bases lay in between. CDR3 protein: CASRVEGVSYGYTF. The CDR3 bases are TGTGCCAGCAGGGTGGAGGGGGTTAGCTATGGCTACACCTTC.

V usage is TRBV3-1 and J usage is TRBJ2-5, with 8 bases lining up with TRBD1. CDR1 is LGHDT, CDR2 YNNKEL, per germline (reference sequence). The CDR3 spans 16 residues. Unmatched junction bases numbered 8, after V lost 4 bases and J lost 1 base. The CDR3 region has the DNA TGTGCCAGCAGCCTCCAACCGACAGGGGTCCAAGAGACCCAGTACTTC. This encodes CASSLQPTGVQETQYF.

The V and J genes are TRBV5-4 and TRBJ1-1; maybe TRBD1 (5 bases). CDR1 and CDR2 (germline): SGHNT, YYREEE (reference sequence). Deletions cut 0 bases from V and 8 bases from J, with 11 bases between. The CDR3 is 13 residues long. DNA of the CDR3: TGTGCCAGCAGCTTGGGAGGGGCGAGGGAAGCTTTCTTT. Translated: CASSLGGAREAFF.

Sample share makes this clonotype medium-sized. The rearrangement uses TRBV5-1 and TRBJ2-1; 9 nucleotides match TRBD2. The junction had 11 bases not matched to a gene; V was cut back by 3 bases and J by 4 bases. CDR1 is SGHRS and CDR2 is YFSETQ in the germline V gene. The CDR3 consists of 17 residues. CDR3 sequence reads: CASSWTGTSLMYNEQFF. The CDR3, as DNA: TGCGCCAGCAGCTGGACCGGGACTAGCCTAATGTACAATGAGCAGTTCTTC.